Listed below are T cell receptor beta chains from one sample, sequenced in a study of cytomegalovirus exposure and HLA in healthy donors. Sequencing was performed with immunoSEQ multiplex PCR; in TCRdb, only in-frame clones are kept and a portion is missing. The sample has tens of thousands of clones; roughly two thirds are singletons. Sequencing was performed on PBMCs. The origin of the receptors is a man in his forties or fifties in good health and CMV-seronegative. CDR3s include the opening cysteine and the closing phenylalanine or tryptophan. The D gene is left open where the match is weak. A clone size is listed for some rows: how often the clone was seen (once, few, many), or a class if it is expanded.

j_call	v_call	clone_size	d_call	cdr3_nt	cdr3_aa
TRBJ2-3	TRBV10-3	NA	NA	TGTGCCACCACGGGTACTAGCCGGGGCCCAAGCCAGAGTAGGCAGTATTTT	CATTGTSRGPSQSRQYF
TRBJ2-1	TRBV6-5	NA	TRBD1	TGTGCCAGCAGCTACAGGGGGCGAAATGAGCAGTTCTTC	CASSYRGRNEQFF
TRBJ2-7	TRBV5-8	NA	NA	TGTGCCAGCACCCCCACAGGCAGAGCCTACGAGCAGTACTTC	CASTPTGRAYEQYF
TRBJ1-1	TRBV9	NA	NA	TGTGCCAGCAGCGTCAGGGCCGGCGGGGGCACTGAAGCTTTCTTT	CASSVRAGGGTEAFF
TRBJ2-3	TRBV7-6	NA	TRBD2	TGTGCCAGCAGCATGGGACTAGCGGGGCGTGCTAGCACAGATACGCAGTATTTT	CASSMGLAGRASTDTQYF
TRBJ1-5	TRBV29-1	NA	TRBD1	TGCAGCGTCCTACAGACAGGGGGGAATCAGCCCCAGCATTTT	CSVLQTGGNQPQHF
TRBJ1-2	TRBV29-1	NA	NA	TGCAGCGTTCCCCCGGGGGGCCGTAACTATGGCTACACCTTC	CSVPPGGRNYGYTF
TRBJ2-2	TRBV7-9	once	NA	TGTTCCAGCAGCTTTTCAGGGGTCGGGGAGCTGTTTTTT	CSSSFSGVGELFF
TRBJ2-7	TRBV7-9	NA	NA	TGTGCCAGCAGCCCAAGGGGGGGCATCGAGCAGTACTTC	CASSPRGGIEQYF
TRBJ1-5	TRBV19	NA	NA	TGTGCCAGTAGTATAGATGGTGGGCTTAATCAGCCCCAGCATTTT	CASSIDGGLNQPQHF
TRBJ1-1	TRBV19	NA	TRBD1	TGTGCCAGTAGTAGACAGGGGCCCACTGAAGCTTTCTTT	CASSRQGPTEAFF
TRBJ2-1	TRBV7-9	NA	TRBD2	TGTGCCAGCAGCTTAGCGCGGACTAGCGGGGCCAATGAGCAGTTCTTC	CASSLARTSGANEQFF
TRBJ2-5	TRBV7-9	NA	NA	TGTGCCAGCAGCTTCCCCTACGGTCAAGAGACCCAGTACTTC	CASSFPYGQETQYF
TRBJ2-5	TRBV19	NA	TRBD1	TGTGCCAGTAGTATAGTAGCCGGGACAGGGGCACCGAGGGAGACCCAGTACTTC	CASSIVAGTGAPRETQYF
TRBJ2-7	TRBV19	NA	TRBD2	TGTGCCAGTAGTATCGTACGGGAGGGTAGGTACGAGCAGTACTTC	CASSIVREGRYEQYF
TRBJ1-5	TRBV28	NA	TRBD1	TGTGCCAGCAGAAAACAGGGGGGGCATCAGCCCCAGCATTTT	CASRKQGGHQPQHF
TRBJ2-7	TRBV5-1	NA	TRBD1	TGCGCCAGCAGCCTGGGACAGGGGGCCTACGAGCAGTACTTC	CASSLGQGAYEQYF
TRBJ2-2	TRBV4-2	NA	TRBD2	TGTGCCAGCAGCCAAGAGCAGCGGGGGGACGGGGAGCTGTTTTTT	CASSQEQRGDGELFF
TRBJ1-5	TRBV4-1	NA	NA	TGCGCCAGCAGCCCAAGTCCGGGAGAGGGCAATCAGCCCCAGCATTTT	CASSPSPGEGNQPQHF
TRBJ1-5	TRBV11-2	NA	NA	TGTGCCAGCAGCTTAGCAGAGGGACAGCCCCAGCATTTT	CASSLAEGQPQHF
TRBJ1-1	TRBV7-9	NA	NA	TGTGCCAGCAGGCCCGGGACAACTTATACTGAAGCTTTCTTT	CASRPGTTYTEAFF
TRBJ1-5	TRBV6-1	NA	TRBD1	TGTGCCAGCAGGCAGGGGGATTGGGGAAATCAGCCCCAGCATTTT	CASRQGDWGNQPQHF
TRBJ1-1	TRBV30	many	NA	TGTGCCTGGTCGACAGCTTTTAACACTGAAGCTTTCTTT	CAWSTAFNTEAFF
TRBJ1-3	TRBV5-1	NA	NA	TGCGCCAGCAGCGAACAGGCCACTGGAAACACCATATATTTT	CASSEQATGNTIYF